This entry lists 20 T cell receptor beta chains sequenced from one sample in a study of blood T cell repertoires in COVID-19. Generated by immunoSEQ multiplex PCR, the TCRdb table keeps only in-frame clones and is missing some. The sample lists approximately 73,000 clones, more than 75% seen once, with approximately 1.9% in the top ten. The sample consisted of peripheral blood. These receptors were collected from a woman aged 55-69 years with acute or convalescent COVID-19.

J is TRBJ1-5 and V is TRBV11-2, with 7 bases that match TRBD1. In germline, CDR1 is SGHAT, CDR2 FQNNGV. The CDR3 covers 15 residues. V lost 2 bases, J lost 2 bases, and 3 bases stayed unmatched. Here the CDR3 DNA reads TGTGCCAGCAGCTTAAAAGGGACAGGCAATCAGCCCCAGCATTTT. Its protein is CASSLKGTGNQPQHF.

The V and J genes are TRBV18 and TRBJ2-5; 7 nucleotides agree with TRBD1. CDR1 and CDR2 (germline): KGHSH, LQKENI. This CDR3 has 15 amino acids. With V trimmed by 3 bases and J by 7 bases, 11 bases remained unmatched. This CDR3 reads CASSPLEGGAGTQYF. The CDR3 region has the DNA TGTGCCAGCTCACCCCTTGAAGGGGGCGCGGGGACCCAGTACTTC.

The chain carries TRBV28 and TRBJ1-1; a weak D match, TRBD1 (6 bases). The CDR3 totals 14 residues. V lost 5 bases, J lost 1 base, and 11 bases lay in between. Germline loops: CDR1 MDHEN, CDR2 SYDVKM. The CDR3 region has the DNA TGTGCCAGCAGTCCCCTACAGGGGAACACTGAAGCTTTCTTT. Translated: CASSPLQGNTEAFF.

The chain carries TRBV7-9 and TRBJ2-1; D is unresolved. Germline CDR1 SEHNR, CDR2 FQNEAQ (reference sequence). V was trimmed by 4 bases and J by 0 bases, leaving 7 bases between them. This CDR3 is 14 amino acids long. CDR3 loop: CASSSVISYNEQFF. The DNA of the CDR3 is TGTGCCAGCAGCTCCGTTATCTCCTACAATGAGCAGTTCTTC.

The gene calls are TRBV27 and TRBJ1-1, with D possibly being TRBD1 (5 bases). V lost 3 bases to trimming and J lost 3 bases, with 14 bases between them. This CDR3 spans 15 amino acids. CDR1 is MNHEY, CDR2 SMNVEV, per germline (reference sequence). The CDR3 loop is CASSLGSGRDTEAFF. As DNA, the CDR3 is TGTGCCAGCAGTTTGGGTTCAGGGAGGGACACTGAAGCTTTCTTT.

This clone was observed once. V gene TRBV5-4 combines with J gene TRBJ2-7; D is ambiguous. Between the trimmed V and J ends, which lost 3 bases and 5 bases, there was a span of 12 bases. The CDR3 runs to 13 residues. The germline gives CDR1 SGHNT, CDR2 YYREEE (reference sequence). CDR3 amino acids: CASSSYGRDEQYF. For the CDR3, the DNA is TGTGCCAGCAGCTCCTACGGCCGGGACGAGCAGTACTTC. Complete variable domain (other parts from reference TRBV5-4 and TRBJ2-7): ETGVTQSPTHLIKTRGQQVTLRCSSQSGHNTVSWYQQALGQGPQFIFQYYREEENGRGNFPPRFSGLQFPNYSSELNVNALELDDSALYLCASSSYGRDEQYFGPGTRLTVT.

This chain links TRBV4-3 with TRBJ1-1; 7 bases are shared with TRBD1. The junction had 3 bases not matched to a gene; V was cut back by 2 bases and J by 0 bases. CDR1 is LGHNA, CDR2 YSLEER, per germline. The CDR3 contains 15 residues. DNA of the CDR3: TGCGCCAGCAGCCAATACAGGGGAGTGAACACTGAAGCTTTCTTT. It translates to CASSQYRGVNTEAFF.

The V and J genes are TRBV4-3 and TRBJ1-5; D is possibly TRBD1 (6 bases). Trimming shortened V by 0 bases and J by 2 bases, and 17 bases separated the two germline ends. This CDR3 region has 18 residues. Germline V gene sequence: CDR1 LGHNA, CDR2 YSLEER. The CDR3 loop reads CASSQERTGGGGNQPQHF. CDR3 sequence (DNA): TGCGCCAGCAGCCAAGAGAGAACGGGGGGCGGGGGCAATCAGCCCCAGCATTTT.

The V gene is TRBV7-9, the J gene TRBJ1-1; a weak D match, TRBD1 (5 bases). The germline CDR1 and CDR2 sequences are SEHNR and FQNEAQ (reference sequence). The CDR3 is 16 residues long. Between the trimmed V and J ends, which lost 0 bases and 0 bases, there was a span of 11 bases. The CDR3 here is CASSLAVQGLNTEAFF. For the CDR3, the DNA is TGTGCCAGCAGCTTAGCGGTGCAGGGCCTGAACACTGAAGCTTTCTTT.

The V call is TRBV6-6, the J call TRBJ1-3; perhaps TRBD1 as D (5 bases). Germline V gene sequence: CDR1 MNHNY, CDR2 SVGAGI (reference sequence). V was clipped by 5 bases and J by 4 bases, with 18 bases between them. The CDR3 sequence is 16 residues long. CDR3 DNA: TGTGCCAGCAGTAACCTCGTTTCAGGGTCCGGAAACACCATATATTTT. Translation gives CASSNLVSGSGNTIYF.

This sequence joins TRBV3-1 (or the pseudogene TRBV3-2) and TRBJ1-2; TRBD1 matches at 8 bases. Germline-derived CDR1 and CDR2 are LGHDT and YNNKEL (reference sequence). The CDR3 has 14 amino acids. Losses at the gene ends were 3 bases for V and 7 bases for J; bases not matched to a gene: 7. As DNA, the CDR3 is TGTGCCAGCAGCCAGACATTTCAGGGGGCTGGCTACACCTTC. Amino acids: CASSQTFQGAGYTF.

The chain employs TRBV3-1 (or the pseudogene TRBV3-2) and TRBJ1-2; TRBD1 is a possible D gene (6 bases). CDR3 length: 14 amino acids. Germline V gene sequence: CDR1 LGHDT, CDR2 YNNKEL (reference sequence). V was trimmed by 1 base and J by 2 bases, leaving 8 bases between them. The CDR3 loop reads CASSQGGQNYGYTF. CDR3 nucleotide sequence: TGTGCCAGCAGCCAAGGCGGACAGAACTATGGCTACACCTTC.

V usage is TRBV6-4 and J usage is TRBJ2-1; 9 positions match TRBD1. This CDR3 is 15 amino acids long. V was clipped by 2 bases and J by 4 bases; unmatched bases: 3. In germline, CDR1 is MRHNA, CDR2 SNTAGT. CDR3 sequence: CASSDTGGGYNEQFF. The CDR3, as DNA: TGTGCCAGCAGTGACACAGGGGGCGGTTACAATGAGCAGTTCTTC.

This chain links TRBV4-1 with TRBJ2-7; 9 bases line up with TRBD1. V shed 4 bases and J 1 base; nucleotides not matched to a gene: 2. The CDR3 has 14 amino acids. Per the germline V gene, CDR1 is MGHRA and CDR2 is YSYEKL. CDR3 nucleotides: TGCGCCAGCAGCCCGGGACAGGGTTCCTACGAGCAGTACTTC. Amino acids: CASSPGQGSYEQYF.

The rearrangement uses TRBV7-7 and TRBJ2-5, with 14 nucleotides matching TRBD2. The CDR3 sequence is 17 residues long. V lost 5 bases to trimming and J lost 3 bases; unmatched junction nucleotides: 8. CDR1 and CDR2 from the germline V gene are SSHAT and FNYEAQ (reference sequence). The CDR3 sequence is CASSQGGLAGEKETQYF. As DNA, the CDR3 is TGTGCCAGCAGCCAGGGGGGACTAGCGGGAGAGAAAGAGACCCAGTACTTC. Using reference TRBV7-7 and TRBJ2-5 for the parts outside the CDR3, the full variable domain is GAGVSQSPRYKVTKRGQDVTLRCDPISSHATLYWYQQALGQGPEFLTYFNYEAQPDKSGLPSDRFSAERPEGSISTLTIQRTEQRDSAMYRCASSQGGLAGEKETQYFGPGTRLLVL.

The chain uses TRBV28 and TRBJ1-6; D ambiguous. Germline lookup yields CDR1 MDHEN and CDR2 SYDVKM. V lost 5 bases to trimming and J lost 5 bases, with 10 bases between them. This CDR3 contains 14 residues. The CDR3 DNA sequence: TGTGCCAGCAGTAGTCGGGTGGATAATTCACCCCTCCACTTT. This sequence encodes CASSSRVDNSPLHF.

The rearrangement uses TRBV10-3 and TRBJ1-4, with 7 bases identical to TRBD1. Looked up from germline, CDR1 is ENHRY and CDR2 is SYGVKD. The CDR3 consists of 15 residues. V lost 5 bases and J lost 4; bases outside the gene matches: 7. CDR3 DNA sequence: TGTGCCATCAGTCAGGCGGGACAGCATAATGAAAAACTGTTTTTT. This translates into CAISQAGQHNEKLFF.

The chain couples TRBV5-1 to TRBJ2-1; tentative D call: TRBD2 (5 bases). Germline CDR1 SGHRS, CDR2 YFSETQ. The CDR3 consists of 15 residues. V was pared by 0 bases and J by 7 bases, with 14 bases between. The CDR3 nucleotides read TGCGCCAGCAGCTTGGCCCCCGCGGGTGTGAATGAGCAGTTCTTC. Protein sequence: CASSLAPAGVNEQFF.

This CDR3 is CASSPRNGGAQFEQFF. The CDR3 DNA reads as TGTGCCAGCAGCCCGAGAAACGGCGGGGCACAGTTTGAGCAGTTCTTC. The chain recombines TRBV5-4 with TRBJ2-1; D may be TRBD2 (6 bases). V was cut by 4 bases and J by 9 bases, with 23 bases left in between. The CDR3 consists of 16 residues. Germline V gene lookup returns CDR1 SGHNT and CDR2 YYREEE (reference sequence).

The CDR3 here is CASSPTGASEKLFF. CDR3 in DNA: TGTGCCAGCAGCCCAACAGGGGCGAGCGAAAAACTGTTTTTT. The chain recombines TRBV2 with TRBJ1-4; 7 positions match TRBD1. With V trimmed by 6 bases and J by 8 bases, 9 bases remained unmatched. CDR1 is SNHLY and CDR2 is FYNNEI in the germline V gene. This CDR3 has 14 amino acids. Full variable domain (remainder filled in from reference TRBV2 and TRBJ1-4): EPEVTQTPSHQVTQMGQEVILRCVPISNHLYFYWYRQILGQKVEFLVSFYNNEISEKSEIFDDQFSVERPDGSNFTLKIRSTKLEDSAMYFCASSPTGASEKLFFGSGTQLSVL.